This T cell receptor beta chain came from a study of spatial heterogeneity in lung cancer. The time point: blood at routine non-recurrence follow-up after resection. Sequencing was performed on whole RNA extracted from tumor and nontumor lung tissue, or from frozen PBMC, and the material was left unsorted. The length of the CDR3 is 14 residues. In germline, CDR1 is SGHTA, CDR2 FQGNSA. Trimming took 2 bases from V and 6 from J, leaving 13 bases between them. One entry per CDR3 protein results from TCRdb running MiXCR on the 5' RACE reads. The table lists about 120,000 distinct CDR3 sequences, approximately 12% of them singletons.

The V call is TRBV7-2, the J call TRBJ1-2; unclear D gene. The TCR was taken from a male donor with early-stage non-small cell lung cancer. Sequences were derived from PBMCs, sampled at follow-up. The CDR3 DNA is TGTGCCAGCAGCTTACTCGGCAGTCCGCATGGCTACACCTTC. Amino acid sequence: CASSLLGSPHGYTF.